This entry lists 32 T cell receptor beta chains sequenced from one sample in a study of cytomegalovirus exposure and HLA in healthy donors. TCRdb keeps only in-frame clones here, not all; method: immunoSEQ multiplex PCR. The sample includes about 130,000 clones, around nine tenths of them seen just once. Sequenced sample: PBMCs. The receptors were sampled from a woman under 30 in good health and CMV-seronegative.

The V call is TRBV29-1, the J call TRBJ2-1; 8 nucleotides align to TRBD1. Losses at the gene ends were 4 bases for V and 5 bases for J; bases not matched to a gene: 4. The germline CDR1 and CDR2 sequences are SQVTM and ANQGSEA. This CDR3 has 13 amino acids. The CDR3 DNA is TGCAGCGTTGTTCGGGACAGGAACAATGAGCAGTTCTTC. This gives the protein CSVVRDRNNEQFF.

The CDR3 reads CASSTLAGELGNEQFF. The DNA of the CDR3 is TGTGCCAGCAGCACACTAGCGGGAGAGTTAGGCAATGAGCAGTTCTTC. This chain uses TRBV7-9 with TRBJ2-1; 11 nucleotides align to TRBD2. Germline V gene data show CDR1 as SEHNR and CDR2 as FQNEAQ (reference sequence). CDR3 size: 16 residues. J gave up 6 bases and V 5 bases, and 9 bases lay outside the gene matches.

This CDR3 reads CSGKTGRSEAFF. For the CDR3, the DNA is TGCAGCGGGAAGACAGGGAGGTCTGAAGCTTTCTTT. The chain uses TRBV29-1 and TRBJ1-1; 7 positions match TRBD1. The V segment lost 7 bases and the J segment 6 bases; nucleotides outside the gene matches: 8. In germline, CDR1 is SQVTM, CDR2 ANQGSEA. The CDR3 is 12 amino acids.

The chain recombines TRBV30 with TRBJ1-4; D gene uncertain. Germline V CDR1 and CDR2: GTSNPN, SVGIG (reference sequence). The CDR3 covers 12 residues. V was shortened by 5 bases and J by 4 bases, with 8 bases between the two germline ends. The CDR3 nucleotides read TGTGCCTGGGGAGGGAGTAATGAAAAACTGTTTTTT. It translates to CAWGGSNEKLFF.

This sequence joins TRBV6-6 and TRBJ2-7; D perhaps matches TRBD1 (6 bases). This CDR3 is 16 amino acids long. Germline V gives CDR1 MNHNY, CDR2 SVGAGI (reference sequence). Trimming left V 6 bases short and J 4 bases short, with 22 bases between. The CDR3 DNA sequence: TGTGCCAGCAGCCAGACGGTGGGTAGGGGGAAGTACGAGCAGTACTTC. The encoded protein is CASSQTVGRGKYEQYF.

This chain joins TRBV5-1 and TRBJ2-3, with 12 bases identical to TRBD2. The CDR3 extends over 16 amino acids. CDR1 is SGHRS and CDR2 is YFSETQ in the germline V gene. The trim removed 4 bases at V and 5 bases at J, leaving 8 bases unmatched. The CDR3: CASSLGTSGLKDTQYF. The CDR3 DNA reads TGCGCCAGCAGCCTCGGGACTAGCGGGTTGAAAGATACGCAGTATTTT. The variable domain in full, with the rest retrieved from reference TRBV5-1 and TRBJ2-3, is KAGVTQTPRYLIKTRGQQVTLSCSPISGHRSVSWYQQTPGQGLQFLFEYFSETQRNKGNFPGRFSGRQFSNSRSEMNVSTLELGDSALYLCASSLGTSGLKDTQYFGPGTRLTVL.

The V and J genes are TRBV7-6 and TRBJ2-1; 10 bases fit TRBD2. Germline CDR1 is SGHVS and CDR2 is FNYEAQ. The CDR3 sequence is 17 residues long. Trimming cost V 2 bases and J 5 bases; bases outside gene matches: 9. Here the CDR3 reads CASSLKGVLAGHNEQFF. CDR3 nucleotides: TGTGCCAGCAGCTTAAAAGGTGTACTAGCGGGACACAATGAGCAGTTCTTC.

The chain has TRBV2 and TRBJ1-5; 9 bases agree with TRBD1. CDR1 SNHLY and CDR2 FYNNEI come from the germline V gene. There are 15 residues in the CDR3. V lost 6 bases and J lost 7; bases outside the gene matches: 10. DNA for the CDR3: TGTGCCAGCAGCGTGGGACAGGGAGTTGCGCAGCCCCAGCATTTT. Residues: CASSVGQGVAQPQHF.

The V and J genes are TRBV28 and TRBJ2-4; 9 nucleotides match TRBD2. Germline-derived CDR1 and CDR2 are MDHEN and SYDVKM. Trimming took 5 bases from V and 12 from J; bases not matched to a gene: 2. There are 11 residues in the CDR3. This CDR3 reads CASSSGGHQYF. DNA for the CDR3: TGTGCCAGCAGTAGCGGGGGGCATCAGTACTTC.

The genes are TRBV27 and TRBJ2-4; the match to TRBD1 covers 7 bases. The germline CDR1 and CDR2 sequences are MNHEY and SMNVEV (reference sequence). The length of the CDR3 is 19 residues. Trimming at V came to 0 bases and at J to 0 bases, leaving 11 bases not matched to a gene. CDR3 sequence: CASSLSGGDDHLAKNIQYF. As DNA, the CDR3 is TGTGCCAGCAGTTTATCAGGGGGCGACGATCATTTAGCCAAAAACATTCAGTACTTC.

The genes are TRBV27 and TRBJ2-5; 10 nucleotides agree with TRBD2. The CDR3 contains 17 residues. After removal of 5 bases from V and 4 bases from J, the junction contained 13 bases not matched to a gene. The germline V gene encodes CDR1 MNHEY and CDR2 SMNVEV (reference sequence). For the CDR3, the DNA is TGTGCCAGCAGTGCAGGGGGAGCGGGAGGGCCCGCAGAGACCCAGTACTTC. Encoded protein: CASSAGGAGGPAETQYF.

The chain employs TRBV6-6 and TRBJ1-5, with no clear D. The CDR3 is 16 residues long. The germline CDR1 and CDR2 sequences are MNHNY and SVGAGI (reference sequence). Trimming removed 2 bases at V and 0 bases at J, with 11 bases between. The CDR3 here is CASSYVYGVSNQPQHF. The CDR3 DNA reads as TGTGCCAGCAGTTACGTTTACGGAGTTAGCAATCAGCCCCAGCATTTT.

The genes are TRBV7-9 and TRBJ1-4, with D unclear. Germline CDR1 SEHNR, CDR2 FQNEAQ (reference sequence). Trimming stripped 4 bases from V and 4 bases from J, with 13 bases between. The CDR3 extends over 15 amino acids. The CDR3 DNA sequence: TGTGCCAGCAGCTCAGACGGCGGGTTTAATGAAAAACTGTTTTTT. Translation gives CASSSDGGFNEKLFF.

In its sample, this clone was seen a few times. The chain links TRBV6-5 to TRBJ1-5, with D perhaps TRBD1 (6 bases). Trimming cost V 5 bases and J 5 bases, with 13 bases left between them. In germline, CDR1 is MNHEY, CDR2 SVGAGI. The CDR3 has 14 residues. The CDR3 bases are TGTGCCAGCAGTCGATTCGGGACACATCAGCCCCAGCATTTT. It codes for CASSRFGTHQPQHF.

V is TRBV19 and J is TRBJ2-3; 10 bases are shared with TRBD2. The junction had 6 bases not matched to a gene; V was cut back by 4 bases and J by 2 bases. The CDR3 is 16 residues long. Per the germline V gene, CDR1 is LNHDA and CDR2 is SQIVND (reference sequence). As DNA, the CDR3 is TGTGCCAGTAGTAGTGGCACTAGCGGGGTCACAGATACGCAGTATTTT. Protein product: CASSSGTSGVTDTQYF. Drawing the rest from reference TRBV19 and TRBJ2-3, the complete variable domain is DGGITQSPKYLFRKEGQNVTLSCEQNLNHDAMYWYRQDPGQGLRLIYYSQIVNDFQKGDIAEGYSVSREKKESFPLTVTSAQKNPTAFYLCASSSGTSGVTDTQYFGPGTRLTVL.

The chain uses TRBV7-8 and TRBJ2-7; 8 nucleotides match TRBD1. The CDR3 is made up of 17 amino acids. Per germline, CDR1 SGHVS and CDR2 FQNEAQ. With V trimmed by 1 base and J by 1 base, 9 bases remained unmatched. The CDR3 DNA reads TGTGCCAGCAGCTTAGGTTTATTGCGGGACAGGTCCTACGAGCAGTACTTC. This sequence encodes CASSLGLLRDRSYEQYF.

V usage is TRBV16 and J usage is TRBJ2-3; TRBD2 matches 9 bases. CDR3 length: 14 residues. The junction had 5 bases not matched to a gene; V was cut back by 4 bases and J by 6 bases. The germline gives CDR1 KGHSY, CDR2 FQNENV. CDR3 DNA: TGTGCCAGCAGCCGCCGGACTAGCGAGGATACGCAGTATTTT. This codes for CASSRRTSEDTQYF.

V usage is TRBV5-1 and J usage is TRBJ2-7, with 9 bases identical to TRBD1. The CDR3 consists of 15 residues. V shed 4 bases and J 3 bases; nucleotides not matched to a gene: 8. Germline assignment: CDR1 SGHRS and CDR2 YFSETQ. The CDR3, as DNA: TGCGCCAGCAGCCCCCGGGACAGGGAACTCTACGAGCAGTACTTC. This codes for CASSPRDRELYEQYF.

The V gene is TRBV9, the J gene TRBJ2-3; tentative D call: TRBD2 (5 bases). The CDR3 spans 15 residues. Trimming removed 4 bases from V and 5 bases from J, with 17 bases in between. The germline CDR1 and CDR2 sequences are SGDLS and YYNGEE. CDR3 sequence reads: CASSPGLTLGDTQYF. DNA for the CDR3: TGTGCCAGCAGCCCTGGACTGACCTTAGGAGATACGCAGTATTTT.

The CDR3 protein is CASSRSRGYIQYF. As DNA, the CDR3 is TGTGCCAGCAGCCGCTCCAGGGGTTACATTCAGTACTTC. The rearrangement joins TRBV14 to TRBJ2-4; D might be TRBD1 (6 bases). Germline V gives CDR1 SGHDN, CDR2 FVKESK. The CDR3 has 13 residues. Trimming took off 4 bases at V and 8 bases at J, with 12 bases between the two ends.

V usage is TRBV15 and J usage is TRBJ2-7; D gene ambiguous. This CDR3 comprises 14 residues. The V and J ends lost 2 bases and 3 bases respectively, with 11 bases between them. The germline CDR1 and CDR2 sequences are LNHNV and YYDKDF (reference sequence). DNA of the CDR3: TGTGCCACCAGCAGAAGTACCCAACACTACGAGCAGTACTTC. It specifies CATSRSTQHYEQYF.

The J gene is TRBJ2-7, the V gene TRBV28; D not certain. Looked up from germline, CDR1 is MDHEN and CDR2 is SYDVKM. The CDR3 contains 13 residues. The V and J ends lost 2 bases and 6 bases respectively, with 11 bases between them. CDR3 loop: CASSLQLSGEQYF. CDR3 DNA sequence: TGTGCCAGCAGTTTACAGCTCTCGGGCGAGCAGTACTTC. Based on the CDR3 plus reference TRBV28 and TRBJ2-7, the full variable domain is DVKVTQSSRYLVKRTGEKVFLECVQDMDHENMFWYRQDPGLGLRLIYFSYDVKMKEKGDIPEGYSVSREKKERFSLILESASTNQTSMYLCASSLQLSGEQYFGPGTRLTVT.

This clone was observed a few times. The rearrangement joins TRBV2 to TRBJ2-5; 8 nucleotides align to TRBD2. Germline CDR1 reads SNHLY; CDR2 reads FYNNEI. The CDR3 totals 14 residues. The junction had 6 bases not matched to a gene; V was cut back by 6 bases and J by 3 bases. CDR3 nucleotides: TGTGCCAGCAGATTAACTAGCGGTAAAGAGACCCAGTACTTC. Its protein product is CASRLTSGKETQYF.

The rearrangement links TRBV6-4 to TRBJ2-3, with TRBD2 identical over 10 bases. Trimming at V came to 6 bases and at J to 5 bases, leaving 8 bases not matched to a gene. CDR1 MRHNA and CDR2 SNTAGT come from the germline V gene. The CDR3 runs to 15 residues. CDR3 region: CASRAGTSDVDTQYF. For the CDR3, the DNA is TGTGCCAGCAGGGCCGGGACTAGCGATGTAGATACGCAGTATTTT.

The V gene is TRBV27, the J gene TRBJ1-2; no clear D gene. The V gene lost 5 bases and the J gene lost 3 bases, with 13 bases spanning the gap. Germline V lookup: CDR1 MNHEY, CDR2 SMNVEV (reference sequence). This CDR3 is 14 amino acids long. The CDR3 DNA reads TGTGCCAGCAGTCCACCGGGAGCGTACTATGGCTACACCTTC. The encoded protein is CASSPPGAYYGYTF.

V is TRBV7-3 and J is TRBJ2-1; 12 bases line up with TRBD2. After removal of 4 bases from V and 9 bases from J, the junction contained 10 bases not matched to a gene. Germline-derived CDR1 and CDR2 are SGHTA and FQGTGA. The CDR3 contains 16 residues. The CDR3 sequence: CASSYSTSGSMGEQFF. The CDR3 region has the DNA TGTGCCAGCAGCTACTCGACTAGCGGGAGCATGGGTGAGCAGTTCTTC.

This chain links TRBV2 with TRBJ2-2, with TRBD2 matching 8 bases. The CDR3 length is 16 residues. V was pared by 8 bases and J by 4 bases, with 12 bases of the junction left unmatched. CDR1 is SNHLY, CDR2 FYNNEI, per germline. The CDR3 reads CASLRELRGGTGELFF. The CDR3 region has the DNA TGTGCCAGCTTGCGGGAGCTCCGGGGGGGCACCGGGGAGCTGTTTTTT.

The CDR3 DNA follows: TGTGCCAGCAGCTTAAGACGGGAGAACACCGGGGAGCTGTTTTTT. Translating gives CASSLRRENTGELFF. V usage is TRBV7-8 and J usage is TRBJ2-2, with D possibly matching TRBD2 (5 bases). Looked up from germline, CDR1 is SGHVS and CDR2 is FQNEAQ. The V and J ends lost 2 bases and 1 base respectively, with 8 bases between them. The CDR3 spans 15 residues.

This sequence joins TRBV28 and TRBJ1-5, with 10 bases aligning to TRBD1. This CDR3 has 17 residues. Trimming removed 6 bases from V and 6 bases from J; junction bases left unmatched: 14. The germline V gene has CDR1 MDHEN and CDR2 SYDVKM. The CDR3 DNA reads TGTGCCAGCAGCCAAACCCGGACAGGGGGAGGAATTCAGCCCCAGCATTTT. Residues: CASSQTRTGGGIQPQHF.

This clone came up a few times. The CDR3 loop is CASSTGDGAKNIQYF. The DNA of the CDR3 is TGTGCCAGCAGCACAGGGGATGGAGCCAAAAACATTCAGTACTTC. The V and J genes are TRBV9 and TRBJ2-4, with 7 bases that match TRBD1. Trimming removed 4 bases from V and 0 bases from J; junction bases left unmatched: 4. Germline V gene sequence: CDR1 SGDLS, CDR2 YYNGEE. CDR3 length equals 15 residues.

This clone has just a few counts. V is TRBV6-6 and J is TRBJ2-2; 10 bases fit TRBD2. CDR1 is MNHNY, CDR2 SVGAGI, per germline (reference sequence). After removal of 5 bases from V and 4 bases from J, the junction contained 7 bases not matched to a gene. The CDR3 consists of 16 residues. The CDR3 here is CASSGRSGRGTGELFF. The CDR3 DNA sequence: TGTGCCAGCAGTGGACGGAGCGGGAGGGGCACCGGGGAGCTGTTTTTT.

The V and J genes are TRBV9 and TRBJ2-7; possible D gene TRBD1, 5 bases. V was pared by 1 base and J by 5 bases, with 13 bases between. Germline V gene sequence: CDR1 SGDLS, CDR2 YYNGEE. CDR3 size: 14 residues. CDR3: CASSVRPGPDEQYF. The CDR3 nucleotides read TGTGCCAGCAGCGTAAGACCAGGGCCCGACGAGCAGTACTTC. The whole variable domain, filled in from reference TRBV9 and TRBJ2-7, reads DSGVTQTPKHLITATGQRVTLRCSPRSGDLSVYWYQQSLDQGLQFLIQYYNGEERAKGNILERFSAQQFPDLHSELNLSSLELGDSALYFCASSVRPGPDEQYFGPGTRLTVT.